This entry features one T cell receptor beta chain sequence. The antigen is unknown. V lost 5 bases and J lost 4, with 20 bases in between. The CDR3 loop spans 16 amino acids. Germline CDR1 reads SGHTA; CDR2 reads FQGNSA. These data come from a study of blood T cells in healthy people across ages. At the level of the study: About one barcoded beta molecule per two T cells was captured by template switching.

Peripheral blood, about 9.3 milliliters per donor, was collected. Whole-study results and caveats: The fall in TCR beta diversity per million T cells was roughly linear with age.

Sample-barcoded 5' priming and a J-beta primer mix drove a second PCR of about 6 to 12 cycles. A template-switch adaptor that had 12 random nucleotides put a tag on each cDNA molecule. TCRdb redid the calling of the 5' RACE reads with MiXCR, one entry per CDR3 protein. The table shows over 1,300,000 distinct CDR3 sequences, with roughly 60% occurring only once. The chain uses TRBV7-2 and TRBJ1-1; no firm D call. The sequencing input was blood. The clonotype comes from a man younger than 35 in good health. The CDR3 spells CASSPGPGSGRTEAFF. The CDR3 nucleotides are TGTGCCAGCAGCCCGGGTCCGGGGTCCGGGCGCACTGAAGCTTTCTTT.